This TCR beta chain originates from a study of cytomegalovirus exposure and HLA in healthy donors. The study's findings and limits: In a later analysis, common viral pathogens appeared linked to several of the most significant clusters.

This PCR relied on a set of 60 Vbeta primers and 13 Jbeta primers. Only in-frame clones appear in the TCRdb table, and some are missing; sequencing was by immunoSEQ multiplex PCR. The table shows about 170,000 clones, with roughly 67% occurring only once. As regards this clone: Its antigen is still unknown.

The ends were cut back, 3 bases at V and 6 bases at J, with 10 bases in the middle. There are 12 residues in the CDR3. Germline V gene sequence: CDR1 SGHNT, CDR2 YYREEE (reference sequence). The TCR comes from a woman aged 18-29 years in good health and CMV-seropositive. V and J are TRBV5-4 and TRBJ2-7; maybe TRBD1 (5 bases). Input material: PBMCs. CDR3: CASSSSGLEQYF. CDR3 bases: TGTGCCAGCAGCTCCTCAGGGCTCGAGCAGTACTTC.